Reported below is one T cell receptor (beta chain). Trimming removed 2 bases from V and 9 bases from J, with 11 bases in between. The CDR3 totals 13 residues. Germline CDR1 is MDHEN and CDR2 is SYDVKM. This specimen belongs to a study of blood T cell repertoires in COVID-19. Study background: The analysed material was cDNA or gDNA that came from T cells, B-cell-depleted T cells, or PBMCs.

Clones were read by immunoSEQ multiplex PCR, and TCRdb kept only the in-frame ones, dropping some. This table holds around 110,000 clones, over 80% found once. The sample comprised peripheral blood. This sequence joins TRBV28 and TRBJ2-4, with a weak D call TRBD2 (6 bases). This TCR was sampled from a man aged 25 to 40 with acute or convalescent COVID-19. The CDR3 region has the DNA TGTGCCAGCAGTTTAATCGGGGGTACCATTCAGTACTTC. This encodes CASSLIGGTIQYF.